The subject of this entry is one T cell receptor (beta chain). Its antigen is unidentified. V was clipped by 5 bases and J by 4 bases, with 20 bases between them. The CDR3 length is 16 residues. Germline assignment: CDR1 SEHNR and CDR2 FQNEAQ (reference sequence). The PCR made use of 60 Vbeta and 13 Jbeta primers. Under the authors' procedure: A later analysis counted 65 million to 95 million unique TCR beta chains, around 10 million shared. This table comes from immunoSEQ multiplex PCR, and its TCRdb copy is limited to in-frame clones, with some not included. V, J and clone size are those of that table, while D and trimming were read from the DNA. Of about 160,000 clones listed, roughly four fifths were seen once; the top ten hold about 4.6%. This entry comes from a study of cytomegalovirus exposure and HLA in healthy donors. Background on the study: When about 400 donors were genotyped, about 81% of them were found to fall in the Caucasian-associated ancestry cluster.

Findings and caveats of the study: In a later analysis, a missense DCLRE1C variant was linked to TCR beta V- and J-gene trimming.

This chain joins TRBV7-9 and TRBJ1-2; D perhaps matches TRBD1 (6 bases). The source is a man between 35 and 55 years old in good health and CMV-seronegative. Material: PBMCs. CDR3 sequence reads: CASSDLNRVSRYGYTF. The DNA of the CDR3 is TGTGCCAGCAGCGATTTAAACAGGGTCTCCCGCTATGGCTACACCTTC.